This T cell receptor beta chain emerged from a study of early T cells in non-severe SARS-CoV-2 infection. Unique molecular identifiers (one per individual cDNA molecule) were attached. TCRdb reprocessed the 5' RACE reads with MiXCR, giving one entry per CDR3 protein. This repertoire shows about 68,000 distinct CDR3 sequences, 10% to 15% found once; its top ten account for more than 1.5%. This clonotype was detected a few times. Its antigen is still unknown. Germline V gene lookup returns CDR1 SEHNR and CDR2 FQNEAQ (reference sequence). V lost 4 bases and J lost 8, with 15 bases in between. The CDR3 is 14 residues long. Whole-study findings and limits: Matching against VDJdb likely underestimated virus-specific expansions, favoring anti-spike CD8.

Sequenced: whole blood. The V call is TRBV7-9, the J call TRBJ2-1; a weak D match, TRBD2 (6 bases). This clonotype originated in an adult who was a healthcare worker with PCR-confirmed SARS-CoV-2 infection or an uninfected control (not recorded which). This CDR3 reads CASSSPGLLDEQFF. DNA of the CDR3: TGTGCCAGCAGCTCACCGGGACTTTTGGATGAGCAGTTCTTC.